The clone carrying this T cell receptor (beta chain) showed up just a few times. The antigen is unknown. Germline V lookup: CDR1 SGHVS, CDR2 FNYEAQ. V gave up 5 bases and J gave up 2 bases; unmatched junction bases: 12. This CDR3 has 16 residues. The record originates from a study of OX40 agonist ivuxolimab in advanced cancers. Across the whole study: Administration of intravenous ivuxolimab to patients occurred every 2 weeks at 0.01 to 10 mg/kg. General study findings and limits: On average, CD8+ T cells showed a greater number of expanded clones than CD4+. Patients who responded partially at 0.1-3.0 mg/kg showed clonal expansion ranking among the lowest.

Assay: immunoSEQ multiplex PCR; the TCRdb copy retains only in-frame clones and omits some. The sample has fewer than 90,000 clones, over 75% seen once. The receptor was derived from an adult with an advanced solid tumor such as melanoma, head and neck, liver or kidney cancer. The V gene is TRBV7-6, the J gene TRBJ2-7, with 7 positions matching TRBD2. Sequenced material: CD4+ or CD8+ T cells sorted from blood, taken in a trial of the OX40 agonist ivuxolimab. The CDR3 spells CASSRPLDGGTYEQYF. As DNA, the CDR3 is TGTGCCAGCAGCCGGCCCTTGGACGGGGGGACCTACGAGCAGTACTTC.